This T cell receptor (beta chain) appears in the sequencing data of a study of blood T cell repertoires in COVID-19. Profiling relied on immunoSEQ multiplex PCR, and the TCRdb table lists in-frame clones only, not all of them. The data show around 300,000 clones, around 85% seen once. The V gene end was trimmed by 7 bases and the J gene end by 2 bases; junction bases not matched to a gene: 8. The length of the CDR3 is 14 residues. Germline V gene data show CDR1 as SGHDT and CDR2 as YYEEEE. What was sequenced was PBMCs or T cells enriched from blood (not recorded which). The chain combines TRBV5-6 with TRBJ2-7, with 8 bases identical to TRBD2. This sequence was found in a woman aged 45-60 years who had recovered from COVID-19. CDR3 in DNA: TGTGCCAGCCGAACGCGGGGGGCAACCTACGAGCAGTACTTC. This encodes CASRTRGATYEQYF.